This passage covers 3 T cell receptor beta chains from one sample sequenced in a study of naive and memory T cell subsets. Four PCR rounds used nested alpha and beta constant region primers plus the SP2 primer. TCRdb itself ran the UMI-ligation and nested PCR reads through MiXCR, one entry per CDR3 protein. The table lists tens of thousands of distinct CDR3 sequences, approximately 6.7% of them singletons. Treatment given: skin biopsy from PPD injection site in Mantoux-positive individual. TCR cDNA received a 3' ligated oligonucleotide that carried a UMI. Sequenced here: skin, sampled from a tuberculin skin test site. The receptors here all came from an adult in good health.

This clonotype is medium-sized (0.01 to 0.1%) by share. The rearrangement links TRBV5-1 to TRBJ2-5; TRBD2 matches 7 bases. Germline V gene data show CDR1 as SGHRS and CDR2 as YFSETQ. There are 15 residues in the CDR3. Unmatched junction bases numbered 7, after V lost 4 bases and J lost 1 base. The CDR3 bases are TGCGCCAGCAGCGGGGACGGGGGGATCCAAGAGACCCAGTACTTC. The encoded protein is CASSGDGGIQETQYF. The full variable domain, its missing parts supplied by reference TRBV5-1 and TRBJ2-5, is KAGVTQTPRYLIKTRGQQVTLSCSPISGHRSVSWYQQTPGQGLQFLFEYFSETQRNKGNFPGRFSGRQFSNSRSEMNVSTLELGDSALYLCASSGDGGIQETQYFGPGTRLLVL.

This clonotype was seen repeatedly, ten times or more. V gene TRBV6-2 or TRBV6-3 combines with J gene TRBJ1-5; perhaps TRBD1 as D (5 bases). The CDR3 loop spans 17 amino acids. Between the trimmed V and J ends, which lost 5 bases and 0 bases, there was a span of 17 bases. Germline CDR1 MNHEY, CDR2 SVGEGT. In DNA form, the CDR3 reads TGTGCCAGCAGTCGAGCAACAGGAACCTTTAGCAATCAGCCCCAGCATTTT. Translated, it gives CASSRATGTFSNQPQHF.

This clonotype was counted a few times. The chain uses TRBV19 and TRBJ2-7, with TRBD1 matching over 11 bases. CDR3 size: 15 residues. J lost 7 bases, V lost 8 bases, and 13 bases had no gene match. CDR1 is LNHDA, CDR2 SQIVND, per germline (reference sequence). CDR3 sequence reads: CASRPGQGASWEQYF. The CDR3 nucleotides read TGTGCCAGTCGACCTGGACAGGGGGCCTCTTGGGAGCAGTACTTC.